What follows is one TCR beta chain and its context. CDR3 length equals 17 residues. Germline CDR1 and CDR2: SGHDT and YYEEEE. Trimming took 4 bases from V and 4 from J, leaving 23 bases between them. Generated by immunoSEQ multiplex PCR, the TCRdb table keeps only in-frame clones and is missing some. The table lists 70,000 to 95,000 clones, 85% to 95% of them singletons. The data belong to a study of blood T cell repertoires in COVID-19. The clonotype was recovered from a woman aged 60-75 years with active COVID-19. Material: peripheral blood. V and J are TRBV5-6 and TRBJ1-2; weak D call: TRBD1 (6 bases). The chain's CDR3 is CASSQGQLSTISYGYTF. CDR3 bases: TGTGCCAGCAGCCAAGGACAGCTGAGTACCATTTCCTATGGCTACACCTTC.